These 7 T cell receptor beta chains originate from one sample sequenced in a study of blood T cell repertoires in COVID-19. Only in-frame clones appear in the TCRdb table, and some are missing; sequencing was by immunoSEQ multiplex PCR. In the table there are fewer than 200,000 clones, roughly 88% of which are singletons. The source material was peripheral blood. The source of these receptors is a man in his 60s who had recovered from COVID-19.

The chain couples TRBV6-2 or TRBV6-3 to TRBJ2-5, with TRBD1 identical over 10 bases. In germline, CDR1 is MNHEY, CDR2 SVGEGT. The CDR3 covers 17 residues. V shed 4 bases, J shed 4 bases, and the junction held 12 bases outside the gene matches. This CDR3 is CASSLGQGRGLAETQYF. DNA of the CDR3: TGTGCCAGCAGTTTGGGACAGGGGAGGGGACTGGCAGAGACCCAGTACTTC.

This chain uses TRBV24-1 with TRBJ2-3, with D tentatively TRBD2 (6 bases). The CDR3 runs 13 residues. V lost 4 bases to trimming and J lost 7 bases, with 11 bases between them. The germline V gene encodes CDR1 KGHDR and CDR2 SFDVKD. CDR3 in amino acids: CATSEEGRNTQYF. CDR3 nucleotides: TGTGCCACCAGTGAGGAGGGTAGGAATACGCAGTATTTT.

J is TRBJ1-4 and V is TRBV5-4; no reliable D call. The CDR3 has 16 residues. The germline V and J ends were trimmed by 2 bases and 4 bases, with 15 bases remaining between them. Per germline, CDR1 SGHNT and CDR2 YYREEE (reference sequence). The CDR3 nucleotides are TGTGCCAGCAGCTTTAGTGGAGGAGGGTTTAATGAAAAACTGTTTTTT. Translating gives CASSFSGGGFNEKLFF.

This clone turned up a few times. The chain couples TRBV19 to TRBJ1-5; the match to TRBD1 covers 7 bases. The CDR3 is made up of 14 amino acids. Germline-derived CDR1 and CDR2 are LNHDA and SQIVND (reference sequence). Trimming at V came to 4 bases and at J to 7 bases, leaving 7 bases not matched to a gene. The CDR3 nucleotides read TGTGCCAGTAGTAAAACAGGGGCGGGACAGCCCCAGCATTTT. Translation: CASSKTGAGQPQHF.

This rearrangement joins TRBV6-5 to TRBJ1-4; D is ambiguous. CDR1 and CDR2 from the germline V gene are MNHEY and SVGAGI. The CDR3 has 11 residues. With 6 bases removed from V and 8 bases from J, the gap between germline ends came to 7 bases. The CDR3 DNA reads TGTGCCAGCAGAACGGGGGAAAAACTGTTTTTT. Translating gives CASRTGEKLFF.

The chain has TRBV3-1 (or the pseudogene TRBV3-2) and TRBJ2-3, with D hard to call. The CDR3 is made up of 13 amino acids. CDR1 LGHDT and CDR2 YNNKEL come from the germline V gene (reference sequence). The V gene lost 0 bases and the J gene lost 6 bases, with 7 bases spanning the gap. DNA of the CDR3: TGTGCCAGCAGCCAAGATTTATCGGATACGCAGTATTTT. Translation: CASSQDLSDTQYF.

This clone was counted between two and nine times. The rearrangement links TRBV19 to TRBJ2-1, with TRBD2 identical over 10 bases. Germline V lookup: CDR1 LNHDA, CDR2 SQIVND (reference sequence). The CDR3 extends over 17 amino acids. V lost 1 base and J lost 5; bases outside the gene matches: 8. In nucleotides, the CDR3 is TGTGCCAGTAGTATAGCGACAACTAGCGGGGCCGACAATGAGCAGTTCTTC. Protein product: CASSIATTSGADNEQFF.